Following are 13 T cell receptor beta chains from one sample sequenced in a study of post-analysis software for immune sequencing data. TCR beta cDNA libraries included unique molecular identifiers. TCRdb itself ran the PCR reads through MiXCR, one entry per CDR3 protein. The repertoire holds 750,000 to 950,000 distinct CDR3 sequences, with approximately 57% as singletons. No antigen has been assigned to these receptors. Notes on the study in general: Comparison of patients with controls showed about 5 TRBV segments more frequent in patients, TRBV5-6, TRBV5-1 and TRBV20-1 among them.

The sequenced sample consisted of blood. These receptors originate from a girl aged 5 to 17 with multiple sclerosis.

DNA for the CDR3: TGTGCCAGCAGTTTGTTGGACTATGGCTACACCTTC. Translating it yields CASSLLDYGYTF. This chain joins TRBV12-3 or TRBV12-4 and TRBJ1-2, with no clear D. V was pared by 3 bases and J by 3 bases, with 5 bases between. This CDR3 has 12 amino acids.

The genes are TRBV12-5 and TRBJ1-5; no reliable D call. CDR3 length: 14 amino acids. CDR1 is LGHNT, CDR2 FRNRAP, per germline. V was trimmed by 3 bases and J by 6 bases, leaving 12 bases between them. The CDR3 here is CASGLSPPGQPQHF. CDR3 nucleotide sequence: TGTGCTAGTGGTTTATCCCCCCCGGGTCAGCCCCAGCATTTT. Supplemented by reference TRBV12-5 and TRBJ1-5, the full variable domain reads DARVTQTPRHKVTEMGQEVTMRCQPILGHNTVFWYRQTMMQGLELLAYFRNRAPLDDSGMPKDRFSAEMPDATLATLKIQPSEPRDSAVYFCASGLSPPGQPQHFGDGTRLSIL.

The chain couples TRBV7-3 to TRBJ2-1; a possible D gene is TRBD2 (5 bases). The CDR3 runs to 18 residues. CDR1 is SGHTA and CDR2 is FQGTGA in the germline V gene. V lost 1 base to trimming and J lost 6 bases, with 22 bases between them. For the CDR3, the DNA is TGTGCCAGCAGCTTAAGGGTACCTACCGCTAGCTCGAGCAATGAGCAGTTCTTC. This sequence encodes CASSLRVPTASSSNEQFF.

This clonotype was counted a few times. J is TRBJ1-1 and V is TRBV20-1; D unresolved. Germline CDR1 is DFQATT and CDR2 is SNEGSKA (reference sequence). The CDR3 spans 12 residues. V was clipped by 2 bases and J by 1 base, with 5 bases between them. The CDR3 region has the DNA TGCAGTGCTAGACCGACGAACACTGAAGCTTTCTTT. It codes for CSARPTNTEAFF.

V usage is TRBV21-1 and J usage is TRBJ1-2; no DNA check was done on the table's D call, TRBD1. TRBV21-1 is flagged as a pseudogene. The CDR3 is 16 residues long. In DNA, the CDR3 is TGTGCCAGCACCCCTCTAAAAAGTGGGCGGAACTATGGCTACACCTTC. Translating gives CASTPLKSGRNYGYTF.

J is TRBJ1-2 and V is TRBV5-1; 8 bases are shared with TRBD1. The ends lost 7 bases at V and 7 bases at J; junction bases unmatched: 15. This CDR3 is built from 15 residues. Per the germline V gene, CDR1 is SGHRS and CDR2 is YFSETQ. CDR3: CASGTTGQGGRGYTF. CDR3 bases: TGCGCCAGCGGGACGACAGGACAGGGCGGTCGTGGCTACACCTTC.

The rearrangement links TRBV6-4 to TRBJ2-1; 12 bases are shared with TRBD2. CDR1 is MRHNA, CDR2 SNTAGT, per germline. CDR3 length equals 15 residues. The V and J ends lost 5 bases and 3 bases, in that order; junction bases with no gene match: 2. The CDR3 spells CASSKTSGSYNEQFF. The CDR3 DNA reads TGTGCCAGCAGTAAGACTAGCGGGAGCTACAATGAGCAGTTCTTC.

V and J are TRBV12-3 or TRBV12-4 and TRBJ1-1; D is unresolved. V lost 3 bases, J lost 7 bases, and 18 bases lay in between. This CDR3 is 15 amino acids long. In DNA, the CDR3 is TGTGCCAGCAGTTTGGTCCGTACGCCAACTTTTGAAGCTTTCTTT. Translated, it gives CASSLVRTPTFEAFF.

The genes are TRBV29-1 and TRBJ2-1; 12 bases agree with TRBD1. From germline, CDR1 is SQVTM and CDR2 ANQGSEA. This CDR3 spans 14 amino acids. J was trimmed by 3 bases and V by 7 bases; bases with no gene match: 4. The CDR3 protein is CSGGTGGFYNEQFF. The CDR3 bases are TGCAGCGGGGGGACAGGGGGCTTCTACAATGAGCAGTTCTTC.

This clonotype was seen only a few times. V gene TRBV29-1 combines with J gene TRBJ1-1; D uncertain. The CDR3 extends over 13 amino acids. CDR1 is SQVTM, CDR2 ANQGSEA, per germline. Deletions cut 3 bases from V and 7 bases from J, with 15 bases between. The CDR3 loop is CSVDSGLLGEAFF. The CDR3 coding sequence is TGCAGCGTTGACTCCGGGCTTCTCGGTGAAGCTTTCTTT.

This clonotype was picked up one time. CDR3 sequence reads: CASRASLLSYNEQFF. CDR3 nucleotide sequence: TGTGCCAGCAGGGCTTCCCTACTATCCTACAATGAGCAGTTCTTC. The chain carries TRBV2 and TRBJ2-1; D is undetermined. Germline V lookup: CDR1 SNHLY, CDR2 FYNNEI. The CDR3 spans 15 residues. Trimming pared 6 bases from V and 1 base from J, leaving 13 bases between.

The CDR3 DNA reads as TGCAGCGTTGACCGGGGGGCGGGGGGAGAGACCCAGTACTTC. The encoded protein is CSVDRGAGGETQYF. The chain combines TRBV29-1 with TRBJ2-5; 8 nucleotides line up with TRBD2. This CDR3 spans 14 amino acids. Unmatched junction bases numbered 7, after V lost 3 bases and J lost 4 bases. Germline CDR1 reads SQVTM; CDR2 reads ANQGSEA.

The V and J genes are TRBV5-1 and TRBJ2-7; D is ambiguous. Trimming left V 0 bases short and J 2 bases short, with 9 bases between. Germline CDR1 SGHRS, CDR2 YFSETQ. The CDR3 has 14 residues. CDR3 nucleotides: TGCGCCAGCAGCTTGGCGGCGGACCCCTACGAGCAGTACTTC. Protein: CASSLAADPYEQYF.